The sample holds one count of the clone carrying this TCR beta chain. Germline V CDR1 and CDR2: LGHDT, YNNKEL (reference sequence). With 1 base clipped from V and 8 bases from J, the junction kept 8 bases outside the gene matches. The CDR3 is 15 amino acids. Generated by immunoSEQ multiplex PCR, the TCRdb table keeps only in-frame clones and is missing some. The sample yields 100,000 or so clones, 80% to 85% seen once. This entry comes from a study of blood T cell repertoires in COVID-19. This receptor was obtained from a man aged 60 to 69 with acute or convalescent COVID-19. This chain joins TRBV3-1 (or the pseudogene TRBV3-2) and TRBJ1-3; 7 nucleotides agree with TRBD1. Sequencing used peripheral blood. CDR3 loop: CASSQGAGQGDTIYF. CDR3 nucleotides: TGTGCCAGCAGCCAAGGGGCCGGCCAGGGGGACACCATATATTTT.